This TCR beta chain came from a study of patients and donors after allogeneic stem cell transplantation. Via MiXCR, TCRdb re-called the RT-PCR reads, giving one row per CDR3 protein. The sample gives roughly 880,000 distinct CDR3 sequences, roughly 18% of which show up once; under 6.5% is in the top ten. V dropped 0 bases and J dropped 3; count of bases not matched to a gene: 5. Germline-derived CDR1 and CDR2 are MNHEY and SVGEGT. This CDR3 comprises 16 residues. The sequence derives from a human donor who was either an allogeneic HSCT recipient or a stem cell or donor lymphocyte infusion donor (not recorded which). It is not recorded whose cells these are; they may come from a transplant donor. This chain links TRBV6-2 or TRBV6-3 with TRBJ2-5; 9 nucleotides agree with TRBD2. The sample taken for sequencing was blood, either unsorted or a sorted T cell fraction (not recorded which). In DNA, the CDR3 is TGTGCCAGCAGTTACTCGAGACTAGCGGTAAAAGAGACCCAGTACTTC. This gives the protein CASSYSRLAVKETQYF.